The T cell receptor beta chain described here comes from a study of shared clonotypes between healthy human individuals. The assay was immunoSEQ multiplex PCR, and TCRdb's table has in-frame clones only and misses some. This sample yields millions of clones, of which 90% to 95% are seen a single time; 0.13% belongs to the top ten. Points on this clone: Its antigen is unidentified.

Study-wide results and limits: Sequencing of the sorted subsets was shown by rarefaction to be incomplete despite large depth. Approximately 4.6% of naive CD4 clonotypes were shared across four donors.

There are 14 residues in the CDR3. Germline V gives CDR1 SGHNT, CDR2 YYREEE (reference sequence). V gave up 3 bases and J gave up 6 bases, with 16 bases separating them. All the donors were Caucasian adults who lived in Nashville, Tennessee. This chain joins TRBV5-4 and TRBJ2-7; the D gene could be TRBD1 or TRBD2 (6 bases each). Source material: naive CD4+ T cells sorted from blood. Specified subset: CD45RA+ positively selected. This receptor was obtained from a man aged 18 to 29 in good health. Written as DNA, the CDR3 is TGTGCCAGCAGCTCGGGGGCGGGCTATCTCGAGCAGTACTTC. It is translated as CASSSGAGYLEQYF.